The T cell receptor (beta chain) described here comes from a study of cytomegalovirus exposure and HLA in healthy donors (TCRdb year 2017). In terms of the full investigation: According to an earlier analysis of several hundred of the donors, about 170 million T cells yielded 117 million unique TCR beta sequences and 276 Gb of sequence data. Roughly 300 gigabases of sequencing data and 70 million to 100 million unique TCR sequences were included in an early release covering roughly 600 HLA-typed donors. Of the roughly 410 genotyped donors, roughly 80% were placed in the genetic ancestry cluster associated with self-reported Caucasian donors. The study aimed to test whether cataloging public T cell receptors could reveal signatures of past pathogen exposure. Using immunosequencing, the study profiled T cell repertoires from 666 subjects and related those repertoires to cytomegalovirus serostatus. A separate validation cohort of about 110 different subjects was used in addition to the 666-subject first cohort. To predict cytomegalovirus infection status, the study brought together high-throughput TCR immunosequencing, statistical association of individual TCRs with disease status, and machine learning. In a later analysis, previously published TCR beta repertoires from several hundred donors were re-analyzed and high-resolution HLA genotyping was added so that TCR occurrence patterns could be studied. In the later analysis, no new phenotypic data were used to find candidate immune exposures; instead, reliance was placed on TCR beta sequences and their occurrence across donors. To decide whether each TCR beta V gene segment behaved as functional or pseudogenic, an earlier analysis of nearly 600 of the donors relied on high-throughput TCR beta sequencing. Donor age, sex, ethnicity and CMV serostatus were compiled alongside the repertoire data. A later genetic analysis took genome-wide SNP genotypes for 398 of the 666 donors and used that subset as a discovery cohort. All discovery cohort repertoires had been generated using a single sequencing platform. Both class I and class II loci were covered by HLA typing, at four-digit resolution. Typing coverage differed by locus: A, B, C, DRB1 and DQB1 were typed in roughly 620-630 donors, DQA1 in 500 to 550, DPA1 in around 610, and DPB1 in approximately 450. A few DR-DQ haplotypes were treated as single units for association and clustering because of strong linkage in the cohort. On average, around 200,000 unique TCR beta nucleotide sequences were sequenced per donor among several hundred genotyped donors of the cohort, with around 19% of those sequences being non-productive. What the work shows at the level of the full study, not this receptor alone: Specific HLA alleles were associated with 15,000 to 20,000 TCR beta sequences at a false discovery rate of 0.05 in a later analysis. According to the authors, the approach could potentially be generalized to other disease states and immunological phenotypes. According to a later analysis, most CMV-associated TCR beta chains appeared to be HLA-restricted, and the HLA associations seemed to be driven largely by CMV exposure. A later analysis reported that several top co-occurrence clusters appeared linked to parvovirus B19, influenza, CMV and Epstein-Barr virus. This cohort had only TCR beta chains sequenced, and the lack of alpha or paired-chain data limited which features could be detected. In a later genetic analysis, fewer N-insertions in productive TCRs were reported among donors in an Asian-associated ancestry cluster than the approximately 670-donor mean. Roughly uniform sequencing depth across donors was assumed in presence/absence analyses, although this assumption may not hold. In vitro tests confirmed that a few of the cytomegalovirus-associated TCR beta chains recognize cytomegalovirus antigens. Compared with equally common non-associated chains, HLA-associated TCR beta chains in a later analysis were more clonally expanded and had lower generation probabilities. Correlated functional status among segregating V segments might be attributable to linkage disequilibrium, but an unknown experimental factor could not be ruled out. Most TCR sequences were observed very rarely across donors, whereas some public TCRs were present in many individuals. In the study, about 150 TCR beta chains were listed as associated with cytomegalovirus. A further reported finding was that TCR beta sequences accurately predicted the HLA-A and HLA-B alleles for most subjects in the first cohort. The classifier was reported to diagnose cytomegalovirus status with high specificity and sensitivity in both the original cohort and the validation cohort. A later genetic analysis associated a missense DCLRE1C variant with V-gene and J-gene trimming of TCR beta chains, and an independent cohort replicated the association. CMV serostatus was the only immune exposure information available for the cohort. Strong co-occurrence of HLA alleles, especially DR and DQ, made assigning TCR associations to individual alleles difficult. According to a later analysis, TCR association rates differed among HLA loci, with DRB1 alleles showing the most associated TCRs and HLA-C alleles showing the fewest. Because HLA typing was missing for some donors at each locus, association tests included only the typed subset. The sequencing pipeline was judged likely to have produced a cluster of highly shared sequence variants as a technical artifact. Because counts were too low, approximately 15 rarely observed V segments, including chromosome 9 orphons, were excluded from the earlier analysis of 500 to 700 of the donors. Some IMGT-functional V segments, including TRBV6-2 and TRBV6-3, could not be told apart with the 87-base-pair reads, so those segments were excluded. In an earlier analysis of under 600 of the donors, most TCR beta V segments were observed in productive rearrangements about 90% or about 30% of the time, broadly matching IMGT annotations.

The cohort consisted of approximately 670 healthy bone marrow donors. Cohort members were all nominally healthy when sampled, although unrecorded immune exposures were likely present. The donor was CMV seronegative and belonged to the group of 320 or so seronegative cohort members. Each donor provided a peripheral blood sample, and peripheral blood mononuclear cells were used for TCR beta sequencing. The Qiagen DNeasy Blood Extraction Kit was used to extract genomic DNA from the blood cell samples. V loses 6 bases at its end and J loses 3 bases; junction bases beyond the gene matches: 10. The CDR3 goes from the cysteine to the phenylalanine over 15 residues. Here the CDR3 DNA is all that survives: 45 bases in frame from base 1. CDR1 MNHEY and CDR2 SVGAGI are derived from the germline V gene. Comments on this clone: The antigen it binds to is not known. Base qualities are not at hand, and no much larger clone is one base apart.

To prepare the library, the immunoSEQ multiplex PCR assay was applied. The multiplex PCR relied on a mix of 60 forward primers for TCR Vbeta segments and 13 reverse primers for TCR Jbeta segments. The CDR3 region of rearranged TCR beta genes was amplified from genomic DNA with a multiplex PCR assay. The amplified TCR beta libraries were sequenced on the Illumina HiSeq System as 87-base-pair reads. On the study's bioinformatics: Across the 700 or so repertoires, a later analysis counted tens of millions of unique TCR beta chains, about 10 million of which were shared by at least two donors. Raw reads were error-corrected and collapsed into unique sequences with a nearest-neighbor algorithm that merged closely related sequences to remove PCR and sequencing errors. To assign V, D and J gene segments, CDR3 sequences were aligned to IMGT reference sequences. For a sequence to be retained, a match of at least six nucleotides to both a V gene segment and a J gene segment was required. Rearrangements were classified as productive when the CDR3 lacked stop codons and remained in frame with V and J, and all other rearrangements were classified as non-productive. CDR3 was defined by IMGT convention, running from the second conserved V-encoded cysteine to the conserved J-encoded phenylalanine. In an earlier analysis of some 550 of the donors, sequences lacking an unambiguous match to a single V gene segment were excluded. An earlier analysis of 587 of the donors called V segments functional above 56.7% productive rearrangements and segregating when the between-donor standard deviation exceeded 5%. A statistical classification framework was built for diagnosing cytomegalovirus status from the catalog of TCR beta chain sequences. A later analysis assigned V and J genes by comparing TCR nucleotide sequences with IMGT/GENE-DB human TR gene sequences. A later analysis assigned CDR3 sequences and most-parsimonious VDJ recombination scenarios with the TCRdist pipeline. A later analysis defined each TCR beta chain by its CDR3 amino acid sequence plus V-gene family, and excluded reads lacking a unique V-gene family. As a way to deal with suspected cross-contamination and a sequencing artifact, a later analysis dropped 450 to 700 nucleotide sequences that were highly shared and had low generation probability. In a later analysis, a clonal expansion index for each public chain was calculated from normalized within-repertoire ranks of inferred template counts. In a later analysis, generation probabilities were computed with a VDJ recombination model fitted to out-of-frame rearrangements, and the resulting probabilities were checked against IGoR. Hypergeometric tests were used in a later analysis to score TCR-TCR, TCR-HLA and TCR-CMV co-occurrence, with a repertoire-size bias correction applied to the TCR pairs. A later analysis estimated false discovery rates by permuting HLA or CMV assignments 20 times. In a later analysis, co-occurring TCRs were grouped using DBSCAN, with TCRdist sequence similarity added in when clustering inside HLA-allele-positive subsets. Repertoires with fewer than 30,000 or more than 120,000 public chains, plus five repertoires with anomalous nucleotide sharing, were excluded from co-occurrence clustering. This immuneACCESS table, as held by TCRdb, lists in-frame sequences with V and J called but not all clones. Of the missing ones, under half trace to an unresolved V gene in checked studies; the others have no known cause. V and J calls and clone size are those listed in that table; D and trimming were worked out from the DNA. The sample contains 130,000 or so clones, about 77% of them found a single time. The ten largest clonotypes hold 1.6% of the sample.

The chain is encoded by TRBV6-5 joined to TRBJ1-2; TRBD1 fits 7 bases in the junction. The sequenced sample was PBMCs. The receptor comes from a female donor in good health and CMV-seronegative. The DNA sequence is as follows: TGTGCCAGCAGGAAACAGGGGACCATGCACTATGGCTACACCTTC. This sequence encodes CASRKQGTMHYGYTF.